This T cell receptor (beta chain) stems from a study of graft-versus-host responses after intestinal transplantation (dated by TCRdb to about 2021). In terms of the full investigation: The transplants that recipients received were multivisceral, liver-intestinal, or isolated intestinal. Donor T cell macrochimerism was defined as a peak of at least 4% donor T cells among recipient peripheral blood mononuclear cells. After intestinal transplantation, graft-versus-host and host-versus-graft alloreactive T cell clones were followed in the graft, circulation and bone marrow using bulk TCR-beta CDR3 sequencing. Instead of going to the commercial service, samples from a few later patients were sequenced in-house on an Illumina MiSeq and processed with MiXCR. To identify alloreactive clones, pre-transplant mixed lymphocyte reaction products were sequenced and then compared with unstimulated pre-transplant donor and recipient T cells. The cohort enrolled roughly 25 intestinal transplant recipients including one retransplant, and a few patients lacking pretransplant specimens were excluded. Every recipient was given anti-thymocyte globulin induction, then maintenance tacrolimus and steroids for roughly three years. Paper-wide results and their limitations: Patients with donor T cell macrochimerism had high GvH to HvG T cell clonal ratios in their allografts. The relatively low number and heterogeneity of intestinal transplant patients limited the conclusions. GvH clones turned up in recipient bone marrow, with some appearing earlier in ileal mucosa or blood, a pattern consistent with an intestinal mucosal origin. Peak levels of circulating GvH clones were associated with declines in HvG clones early after transplant.

Spanning cysteine to phenylalanine, the CDR3 consists of 16 amino acids. Only CDR3 DNA is held: 48 bases, read in frame from base 1. Per the germline V gene, SGHDT is the CDR1 and YYEEEE is the CDR2. V drops 4 bases and J drops 4 bases, leaving 18 bases in between. Reading the label with the study, this specimen's time point is: cells obtained before transplantation from donor or recipient. CD3+CD4+ and CD3+CD8+ populations were FACS-sorted from unstimulated pre-transplant donor and recipient cells taken from spleen or lymph nodes. Receptors were amplified or captured by the immunoSEQ multiplex PCR assay. For most patients, genomic DNA was isolated with the Qiagen DNeasy Blood and Tissue Kit and sent frozen to Adaptive Biotechnologies for TCR sequencing. For most patients, genomic DNA was subjected to high-throughput TCR-beta CDR3 sequencing by Adaptive Biotechnologies. Under the source paper's analysis protocol: TCR sequencing data were retrieved from Adaptive's ImmunoSEQ software for around 19 patients, whereas three other patients were processed with MiXCR and VDJtools. CD4 versus CD8 sorting errors were corrected by removing sequences found in both subsets at a frequency ratio below 5:1. CDR3 nucleotide sequences shared between donor and recipient were removed because their origin could not be assigned. Alloreactive clones required at least 2-fold expansion over unstimulated cells and minimum CFSE-low frequency of 0.002% (template counts) or 0.001% (read counts). Clones detected in sequenced pre-transplant spleen, lymph node, or MLR CFSE-low populations of the donor or recipient were defined as mappable. The cumulative frequency of alloreactive clones was calculated as a percentage of all sequences, weighted by copy number. What TCRdb holds here is the immuneACCESS table cut down to in-frame rearrangements. Part of the clones is not present; checked against another copy, under half of the missing clones reflect an unresolved V gene, and the others are unexplained. The DNA was the basis for D and trimming; V, J and clone size are from that table. In all, the sample holds about 130,000 clones, and approximately 90% of those were seen once. The ten largest clones add up to roughly 0.15% of the sample.

Concerning this clone itself: It has no known antigen specificity. No base-level quality is on record; no much larger clone is a single base apart.

Here the sequenced sample was unstimulated CD4+ T cells sorted from spleen or lymph node cells, taken before intestinal transplant. The chain couples TRBV5-6 to TRBJ1-5, with TRBD1 as a weak D call on 6 bases. This clonotype originated in a human donor who received an intestinal transplant. The CDR3 is CASSGGPNQQNQPQHF. The base sequence is TGTGCCAGCAGCGGGGGCCCGAATCAACAAAATCAGCCCCAGCATTTT.